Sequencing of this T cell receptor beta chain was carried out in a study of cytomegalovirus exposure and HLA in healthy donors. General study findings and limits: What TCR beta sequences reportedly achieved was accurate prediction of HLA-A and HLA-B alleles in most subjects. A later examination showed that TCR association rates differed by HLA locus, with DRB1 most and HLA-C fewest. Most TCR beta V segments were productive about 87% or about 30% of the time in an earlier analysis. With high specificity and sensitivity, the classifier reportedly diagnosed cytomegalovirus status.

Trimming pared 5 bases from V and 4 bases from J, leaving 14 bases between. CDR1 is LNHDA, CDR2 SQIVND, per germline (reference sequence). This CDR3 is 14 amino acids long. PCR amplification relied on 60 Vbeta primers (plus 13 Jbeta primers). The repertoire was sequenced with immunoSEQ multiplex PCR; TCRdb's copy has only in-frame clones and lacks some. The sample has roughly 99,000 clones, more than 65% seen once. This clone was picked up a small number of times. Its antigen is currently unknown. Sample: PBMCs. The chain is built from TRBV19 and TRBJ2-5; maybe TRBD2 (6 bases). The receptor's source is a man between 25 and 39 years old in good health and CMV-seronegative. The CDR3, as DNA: TGTGCCAGTAGTCTGGGGGGAGGTCGAGAGACCCAGTACTTC. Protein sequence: CASSLGGGRETQYF.